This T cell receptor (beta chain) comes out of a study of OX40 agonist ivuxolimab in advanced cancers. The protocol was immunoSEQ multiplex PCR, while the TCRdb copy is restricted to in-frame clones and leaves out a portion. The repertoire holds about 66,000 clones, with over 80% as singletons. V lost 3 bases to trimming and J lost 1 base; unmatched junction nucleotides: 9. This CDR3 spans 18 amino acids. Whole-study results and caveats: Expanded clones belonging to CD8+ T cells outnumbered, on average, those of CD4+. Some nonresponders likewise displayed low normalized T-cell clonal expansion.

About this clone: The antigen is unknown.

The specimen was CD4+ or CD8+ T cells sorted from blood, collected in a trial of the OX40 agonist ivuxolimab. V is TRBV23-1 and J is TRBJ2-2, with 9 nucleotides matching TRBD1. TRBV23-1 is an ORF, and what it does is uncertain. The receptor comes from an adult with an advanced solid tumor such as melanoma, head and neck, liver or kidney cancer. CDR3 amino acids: CASSQYRGRRGNTGELFF. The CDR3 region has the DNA TGCGCCAGCAGTCAGTACAGGGGGCGTAGAGGGAACACCGGGGAGCTGTTTTTT.